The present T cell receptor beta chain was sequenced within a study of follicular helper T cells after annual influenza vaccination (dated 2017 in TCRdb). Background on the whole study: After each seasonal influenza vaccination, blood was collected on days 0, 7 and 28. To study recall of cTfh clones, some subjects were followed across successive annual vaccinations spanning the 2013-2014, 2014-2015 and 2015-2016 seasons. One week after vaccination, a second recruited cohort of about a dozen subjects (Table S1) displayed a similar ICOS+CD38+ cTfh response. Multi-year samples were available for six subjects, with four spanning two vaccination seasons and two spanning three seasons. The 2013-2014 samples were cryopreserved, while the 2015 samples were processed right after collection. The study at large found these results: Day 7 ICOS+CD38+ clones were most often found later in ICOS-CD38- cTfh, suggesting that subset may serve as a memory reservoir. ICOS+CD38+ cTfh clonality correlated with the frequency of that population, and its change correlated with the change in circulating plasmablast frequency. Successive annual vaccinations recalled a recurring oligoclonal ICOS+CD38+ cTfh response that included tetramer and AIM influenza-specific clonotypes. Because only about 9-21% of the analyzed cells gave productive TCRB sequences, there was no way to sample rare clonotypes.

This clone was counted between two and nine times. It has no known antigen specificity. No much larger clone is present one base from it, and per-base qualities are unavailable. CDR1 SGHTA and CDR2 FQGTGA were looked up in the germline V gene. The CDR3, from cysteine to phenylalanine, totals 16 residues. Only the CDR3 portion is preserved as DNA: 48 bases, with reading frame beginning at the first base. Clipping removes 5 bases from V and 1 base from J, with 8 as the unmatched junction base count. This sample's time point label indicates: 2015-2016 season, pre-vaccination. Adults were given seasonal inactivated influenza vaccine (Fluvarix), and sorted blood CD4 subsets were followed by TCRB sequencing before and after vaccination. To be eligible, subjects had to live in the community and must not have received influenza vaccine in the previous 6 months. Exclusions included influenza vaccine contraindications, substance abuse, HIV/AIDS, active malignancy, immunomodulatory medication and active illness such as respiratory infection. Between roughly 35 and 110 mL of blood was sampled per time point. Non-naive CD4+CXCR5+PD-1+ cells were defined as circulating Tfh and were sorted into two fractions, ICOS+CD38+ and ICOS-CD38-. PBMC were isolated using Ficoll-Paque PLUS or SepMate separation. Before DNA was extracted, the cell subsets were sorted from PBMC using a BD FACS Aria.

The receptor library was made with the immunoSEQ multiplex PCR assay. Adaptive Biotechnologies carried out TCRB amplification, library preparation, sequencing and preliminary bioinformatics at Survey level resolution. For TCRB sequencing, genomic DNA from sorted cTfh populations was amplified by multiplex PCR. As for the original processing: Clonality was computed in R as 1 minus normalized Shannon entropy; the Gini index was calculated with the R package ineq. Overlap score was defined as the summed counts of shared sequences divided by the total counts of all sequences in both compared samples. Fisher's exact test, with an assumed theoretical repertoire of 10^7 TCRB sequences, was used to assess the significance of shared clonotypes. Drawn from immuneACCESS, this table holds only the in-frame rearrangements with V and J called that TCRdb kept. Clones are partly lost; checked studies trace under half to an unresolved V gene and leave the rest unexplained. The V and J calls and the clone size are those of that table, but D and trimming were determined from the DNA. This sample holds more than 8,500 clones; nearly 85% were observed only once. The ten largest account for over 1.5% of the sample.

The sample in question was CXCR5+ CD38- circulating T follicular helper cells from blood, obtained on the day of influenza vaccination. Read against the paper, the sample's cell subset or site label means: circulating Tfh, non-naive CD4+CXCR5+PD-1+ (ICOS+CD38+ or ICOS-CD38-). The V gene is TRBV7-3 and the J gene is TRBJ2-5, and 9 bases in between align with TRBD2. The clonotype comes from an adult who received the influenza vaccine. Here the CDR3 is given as CASSTGSTSGQETQYF. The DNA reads TGTGCCAGCAGCACCGGATCGACTAGCGGCCAAGAGACCCAGTACTTC. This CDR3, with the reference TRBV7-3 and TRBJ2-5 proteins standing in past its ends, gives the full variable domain GAGVSQTPSNKVTEKGKYVELRCDPISGHTALYWYRQSLGQGPEFLIYFQGTGAADDSGLPNDRFFAVRPEGSVSTLKIQRTERGDSAVYLCASSTGSTSGQETQYFGPGTRLLVL.